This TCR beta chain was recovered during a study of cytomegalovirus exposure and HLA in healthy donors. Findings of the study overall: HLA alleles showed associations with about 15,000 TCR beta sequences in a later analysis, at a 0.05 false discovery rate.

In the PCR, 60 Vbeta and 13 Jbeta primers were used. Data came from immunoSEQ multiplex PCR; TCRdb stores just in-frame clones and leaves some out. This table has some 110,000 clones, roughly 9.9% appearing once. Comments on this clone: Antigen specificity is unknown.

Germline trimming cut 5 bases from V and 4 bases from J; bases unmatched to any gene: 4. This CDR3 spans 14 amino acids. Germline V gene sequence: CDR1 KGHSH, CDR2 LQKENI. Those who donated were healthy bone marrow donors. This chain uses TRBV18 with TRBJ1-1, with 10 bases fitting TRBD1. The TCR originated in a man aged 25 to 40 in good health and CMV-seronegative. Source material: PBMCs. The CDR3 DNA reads TGTGCCAGCTCAGTTAGACAGGGGGCCACTGAAGCTTTCTTT. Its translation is CASSVRQGATEAFF.